The clone carrying this TCR beta chain occurred many times. Antigen: not known. One end of the junction does not line up with germline, which may come from a read error. In making diagnoses, clinical symptoms, serum thyroxine and TRAb, thyroid ultrasound and orbital computed tomography were all used. The sample belongs to a study of T cells in Graves' hyperthyroidism and ophthalmopathy. The CDR3 totals 11 residues. Germline values: CDR1 ENHRY, CDR2 SYGVKD. What was amplified from RNA transcripts were TCR beta CDR3 regions. When the TCR CDR3 underwent first-round RT-PCR, the HTBI primer set was used. TCRdb itself ran the multiplex PCR reads through MiXCR, one entry per CDR3 protein. The data hold more than 550,000 distinct CDR3 sequences, with just under 45% observed a single time. Overall study results and limits: Among clonotypes expanded in thyroid above 0.001, most were also found in blood. A model of 13 V-J pairs discriminated ophthalmopathy from stable hyperthyroidism.

This clonotype was obtained from an adult man with Graves' disease, either hyperthyroidism or ophthalmopathy (not recorded which). The genes are TRBV10-3 and TRBJ1-2; D gene ambiguous. The material sequenced was peripheral blood or thyroid tissue (not recorded which). In DNA form, the CDR3 reads TGTGCCATCAGTGATGGTATGGATACCGCCTTC. Translated, it gives CAISDGMDTAF.